The rows below give T cell receptor beta chains drawn from one sample of a study of blood T cell repertoires in COVID-19. Repertoires were generated with immunoSEQ multiplex PCR, while TCRdb's copy carries only in-frame clones and drops some. The repertoire holds approximately 150,000 clones, with about 88% as singletons. Material for sequencing was peripheral blood. The source is a human donor with acute or convalescent COVID-19. The donor label of this sample is uncertain. Both conserved end residues are part of each CDR3. The D gene is left open where the match is weak.

V: TRBV5-1; D: .; CDR3: CASRLGTGQETQYF
V: TRBV9; D: TRBD2; CDR3: CASSVGSGRANEQFF
V: TRBV6-5; D: TRBD2; CDR3: CASSSRAGGRSNEQFF
V: TRBV4-3; D: .; CDR3: CASSQWTHAYEQYF
V: TRBV10-3; D: TRBD1; CDR3: CAISERGQGMNNEQFF
V: TRBV28; D: .; CDR3: CASLQGTQPQHF
V: TRBV19; D: TRBD2; CDR3: CASSTLLAGRSYNEQFF
V: TRBV7-9; D: TRBD1; CDR3: CASSSDRANEKLFF
V: TRBV4-3; D: TRBD1; CDR3: CASSRDRGHPLPYGYTF
V: TRBV29-1; D: .; CDR3: CSVVKGHGTEAFF
V: TRBV7-2; D: TRBD2; CDR3: CASSPNSGRETQYF
V: TRBV5-1; D: .; CDR3: CASSPDTNYGYTF
V: TRBV5-1; D: .; CDR3: CASSFGLEQETQYF
V: TRBV19; D: .; CDR3: CASSMAERLQPQHF
V: TRBV7-6; D: TRBD1; CDR3: CASSPLQGGDSPLHF
V: TRBV5-1; D: .; CDR3: CASSLGGAAQFF
V: TRBV6-5; D: .; CDR3: CASSRSGKNTGELFF
V: TRBV5-1; D: .; CDR3: CASSPTAGSYEQYF
V: TRBV5-4; D: .; CDR3: CASRFGSGNVDTEAFF
V: TRBV23-1; D: .; CDR3: CASSPAPVSALHF
V: TRBV3-1/TRBV3-2; D: .; CDR3: CASSQGGLGHNQPQHF
V: TRBV5-4; D: .; CDR3: CASSLDSGRGNTIYF
V: TRBV6-2/TRBV6-3; D: TRBD1; CDR3: CASSYRGTGNGYTF